The clone carrying this TCR beta chain has just a few counts. Its target is unknown. The CDR3 has 17 amino acids. CDR1 is SNHLY and CDR2 is FYNNEI in the germline V gene. J gave up 1 base and V 8 bases, and 12 bases lay outside the gene matches. The data belong to a study of cytomegalovirus exposure and HLA in healthy donors. Vbeta (60) and Jbeta (13) primers were used in the PCR. Data came from immunoSEQ multiplex PCR; TCRdb stores just in-frame clones and leaves some out. The table has roughly 200,000 clones, roughly 70% seen once. Study results and limitations: Among CMV-associated TCR beta chains, most appeared HLA-restricted in a later analysis. Per a prior analysis, the majority of TCR beta V segments were productive roughly 90% or roughly 30% of the time. Across donors, sequencing depth was assumed by presence/absence analyses to be roughly uniform.

The V and J genes are TRBV2 and TRBJ1-5, with TRBD1 matching 9 bases. Sequenced input: PBMCs. This TCR derives from a man in his forties in good health and CMV-seropositive. For the CDR3, the DNA is TGTGCCAGCGGCGCGACAGGGGGTGGTGCGAGCAATCAGCCCCAGCATTTT. Its protein product is CASGATGGGASNQPQHF.